The 13 T cell receptor beta chains reported below all come from one sample, sequenced in a study of identical twins. TCRdb re-called the 5' RACE reads with MiXCR, one entry per CDR3 protein. This sample carries roughly 230,000 distinct CDR3 sequences, about 8.5% of them seen once, and the ten largest clones take 3%. The same data also contributed to another study, on yellow fever vaccine responses in identical twins.

The sample was CD8+ T cells sorted from blood. All receptors derive from a woman between 18 and 30 years old in good health.

The V call is TRBV5-1, the J call TRBJ2-5; TRBD2 might be the D (5 bases). Germline lookup yields CDR1 SGHRS and CDR2 YFSETQ. The CDR3 extends over 16 amino acids. The germline V and J ends were trimmed by 3 bases and 2 bases, with 17 bases remaining between them. The CDR3 spells CASSSADYSLQETQYF. The CDR3 DNA follows: TGCGCCAGCAGCTCGGCCGACTATTCCCTACAAGAGACCCAGTACTTC.

This clonotype occurred many times. The rearrangement links TRBV28 to TRBJ2-2; the D call may be TRBD1 or TRBD2 (5 bases each). The V end lost 7 bases, the J end lost 6 bases, and 9 bases lay between the germline ends. Germline V CDR1 and CDR2: MDHEN, SYDVKM. CDR3 size: 12 residues. For the CDR3, the DNA is TGTGCCAGCAATCGAGGGGCCGGGGAGCTGTTTTTT. Protein sequence: CASNRGAGELFF.

This clonotype was recorded at least ten times. The chain has TRBV5-1 and TRBJ1-4; D call uncertain. V was shortened by 4 bases and J by 4 bases, with 11 bases between the two germline ends. CDR3 length: 14 residues. The V gene's germline CDR1 is SGHRS and CDR2 YFSETQ. The CDR3: CASSPRTDNEKLFF. The DNA of the CDR3 is TGCGCCAGCAGCCCGCGGACGGATAATGAAAAACTGTTTTTT.

This clonotype was found many times. The V call is TRBV5-6, the J call TRBJ2-1; TRBD1 might be the D (6 bases). Germline-derived CDR1 and CDR2 are SGHDT and YYEEEE. CDR3 length: 14 residues. The V end lost 0 bases, the J end lost 12 bases, and 16 bases lay between the germline ends. CDR3 residues: CASSLEPDSSRQFF. The CDR3, as DNA: TGTGCCAGCAGCTTGGAGCCGGACAGTAGTAGGCAGTTCTTC.

This clonotype was detected ten times or more. The rearrangement uses TRBV5-1 and TRBJ2-1; 10 bases are a match to TRBD1. Losses at the gene ends were 3 bases for V and 8 bases for J; bases not matched to a gene: 5. This CDR3 is built from 14 residues. Germline V lookup: CDR1 SGHRS, CDR2 YFSETQ. This chain's CDR3 is CASSWGQGMDEQFF. CDR3 DNA sequence: TGCGCCAGCAGCTGGGGACAGGGGATGGATGAGCAGTTCTTC.

The CDR3 DNA follows: TGCAGCGTTCGACCGACCTTCTCGGGACCTCACACAGATACGCAGTATTTT. This encodes CSVRPTFSGPHTDTQYF. The genes are TRBV29-1 and TRBJ2-3; D is perhaps TRBD1 or TRBD2 (5 bases each). Trimming shortened V by 5 bases and J by 2 bases, and 23 bases separated the two germline ends. This CDR3 region has 17 residues. Germline V gene data show CDR1 as SQVTM and CDR2 as ANQGSEA.

Many counts were recorded for this clonotype. This chain uses TRBV7-7 with TRBJ2-2; D call uncertain. The germline V gene has CDR1 SSHAT and CDR2 FNYEAQ (reference sequence). The CDR3 spans 14 residues. The CDR3 sequence is CATRRFANTGELFF. CDR3 bases: TGTGCTACCCGGAGATTCGCGAACACCGGGGAGCTGTTTTTT.

This clonotype was counted between two and nine times. The chain couples TRBV6-2 or TRBV6-3 to TRBJ2-1; D ambiguous. Trimming left V 4 bases short and J 12 bases short, with 13 bases between. Germline V gene sequence: CDR1 MNHEY, CDR2 SVGEGT. The CDR3 sequence is 12 residues long. CDR3 bases: TGTGCCAGCAGTTCGTATAGGCCCGGGCAGTTCTTC. It yields the protein CASSSYRPGQFF.

This chain connects TRBV6-1 to TRBJ2-1; 14 positions match TRBD2. V lost 8 bases, J lost 9 bases, and 6 bases stayed unmatched. Germline V gene data show CDR1 as MNHNS and CDR2 as SASEGT. The CDR3 extends over 14 amino acids. Written as DNA, the CDR3 is TGTGCCAGCGGACTAGCGGGAGGAGGTTTTGAGCAGTTCTTC. Translating gives CASGLAGGGFEQFF.

The DNA of the CDR3 is TGCAGTGCTAGACCCGGGGAAGGCGACACCGGGGAGCTGTTTTTT. Translated: CSARPGEGDTGELFF. The V and J genes are TRBV20-1 and TRBJ2-2; tentative D call: TRBD2 (5 bases). The CDR3 loop spans 15 amino acids. Germline V gene data show CDR1 as DFQATT and CDR2 as SNEGSKA (reference sequence). The ends were cut back, 2 bases at V and 3 bases at J, with 13 bases in the middle.

The sample holds many counts of this clonotype. This chain connects TRBV3-1 to TRBJ2-5; D not certain. The CDR3 length is 15 residues. V was trimmed by 0 bases and J by 1 base, leaving 9 bases between them. CDR1 and CDR2 (germline): LGHDT, YNNKEL (reference sequence). The CDR3 region has the DNA TGTGCCAGCAGCCAAGAATATGGCGGCCAAGAGACCCAGTACTTC. Protein: CASSQEYGGQETQYF.

This clonotype was counted only a few times. The chain is built from TRBV27 and TRBJ2-5; 9 bases fit TRBD2. V was clipped by 3 bases and J by 5 bases; unmatched bases: 7. The V gene's germline CDR1 is MNHEY and CDR2 SMNVEV (reference sequence). This CDR3 has 15 residues. As DNA, the CDR3 is TGTGCCAGCAGTTTCGGCGGGAGGGCCCTCGAGACCCAGTACTTC. Translated: CASSFGGRALETQYF.

This clonotype has ten or more counts. V and J are TRBV6-2 or TRBV6-3 and TRBJ2-1; 9 bases fit TRBD1. The germline gives CDR1 MNHEY, CDR2 SVGEGT. Trimming cost V 5 bases and J 4 bases; bases outside gene matches: 3. The CDR3 covers 14 residues. The CDR3 sequence: CASSRQGDYNEQFF. For the CDR3, the DNA is TGTGCCAGCAGTCGACAGGGGGATTACAATGAGCAGTTCTTC.